The 19 T cell receptor beta chains listed next were all sequenced from one sample in a study of spatial heterogeneity in lung cancer. Time point noted: sample taken at primary tumor resection. Whole RNA from tumor, nontumor lung or frozen PBMC was sequenced unsorted. One entry per CDR3 protein results from TCRdb running MiXCR on the 5' RACE reads. The table includes approximately 81,000 distinct CDR3 sequences, around an eighth detected once. Specimen: PBMCs, collected at surgery. All receptors come from a male donor with early-stage non-small cell lung cancer.

This chain uses TRBV5-1 with TRBJ1-2; D is uncertain. Germline CDR1 is SGHRS and CDR2 is YFSETQ. Trimming left V 0 bases short and J 8 bases short, with 11 bases between. The CDR3 runs 13 residues. The CDR3 region is CASSLDGLMGYTF. In nucleotides, the CDR3 is TGCGCCAGCAGCTTGGACGGTCTAATGGGCTACACCTTC.

In this sample, this clonotype turned up a few times. The chain employs TRBV7-9 and TRBJ1-5; no clear D. Trimming removed 5 bases from V and 2 bases from J, with 10 bases in between. The CDR3 sequence is 14 residues long. CDR1 is SEHNR and CDR2 is FQNEAQ in the germline V gene (reference sequence). CDR3 protein: CASSPEAGNQPQHF. The DNA of the CDR3 is TGTGCCAGCAGCCCAGAGGCAGGCAATCAGCCCCAGCATTTT.

The chain has TRBV6-6 and TRBJ2-6, with no clear D. This CDR3 is 16 amino acids long. V was pared by 0 bases and J by 2 bases, with 8 bases between. The germline gives CDR1 MNHNY, CDR2 SVGAGI (reference sequence). The CDR3 region is CASSYSSGTGANVLTF. CDR3 nucleotide sequence: TGTGCCAGCAGTTACTCGTCGGGCACTGGGGCCAACGTCCTGACTTTC.

This clonotype was counted many times. The rearrangement joins TRBV6-6 to TRBJ2-1; 9 positions agree with TRBD2. Germline V gene lookup returns CDR1 MNHNY and CDR2 SVGAGI (reference sequence). This CDR3 comprises 15 residues. Trimming cost V 6 bases and J 7 bases; bases outside gene matches: 10. The DNA of the CDR3 is TGTGCCAGCAGCCCGGCGAGCGGGGGGTTAAATGAGCAGTTCTTC. Its translation: CASSPASGGLNEQFF.

This clonotype was observed many times. This chain connects TRBV20-1 to TRBJ2-1; no clear D gene. CDR1 is DFQATT and CDR2 is SNEGSKA in the germline V gene (reference sequence). The length of the CDR3 is 12 residues. The V end lost 3 bases, the J end lost 4 bases, and 7 bases lay between the germline ends. In nucleotides, the CDR3 is TGCAGTGCTAGCAGGCCATACAATGAGCAGTTCTTC. Translating gives CSASRPYNEQFF.

In its sample, this clonotype was seen a few times. The chain links TRBV24-1 to TRBJ1-1; 7 nucleotides align to TRBD1. Germline lookup yields CDR1 KGHDR and CDR2 SFDVKD. The CDR3 length is 13 residues. J gave up 6 bases and V 4 bases, and 4 bases lay outside the gene matches. The CDR3, as DNA: TGTGCCACCAGTGAAGGGGGCCTATCTGAAGCTTTCTTT. This encodes CATSEGGLSEAFF.

The V gene is TRBV7-2, the J gene TRBJ2-3, with 10 bases that match TRBD2. This CDR3 contains 15 residues. The V gene's germline CDR1 is SGHTA and CDR2 FQGNSA. Germline trimming cut 0 bases from V and 3 bases from J; bases unmatched to any gene: 0. CDR3 in DNA: TGTGCCAGCAGCTTAGCTAGCGGGAGGACAGATACGCAGTATTTT. Translation: CASSLASGRTDTQYF.

This clonotype was seen a handful of times. The V and J genes are TRBV5-5 and TRBJ1-4; maybe TRBD1 (5 bases). The CDR3 is 14 residues long. Trimming took off 1 base at V and 7 bases at J, with 11 bases between the two ends. CDR1 SGHKS and CDR2 YYEKEE come from the germline V gene (reference sequence). This chain's CDR3 is CASSLLTDSEKLFF. CDR3 DNA sequence: TGTGCCAGCAGCTTGTTGACCGACAGTGAAAAACTGTTTTTT.

The DNA of the CDR3 is TGCGCCAGCAGCGTAGCCGGGACTACCTACGAGCAGTACTTC. This encodes CASSVAGTTYEQYF. The rearrangement joins TRBV5-1 to TRBJ2-7; 7 bases line up with TRBD2. The CDR3 runs 14 residues. V lost 4 bases to trimming and J lost 2 bases; unmatched junction nucleotides: 6. CDR1 and CDR2 (germline): SGHRS, YFSETQ.

This clonotype was picked up one time. CDR3 coding DNA: TGCAGCGTTGAAGATCGACTAGCGGGAGCATCTGAGCAGTTCTTC. Translated: CSVEDRLAGASEQFF. V is TRBV29-1 and J is TRBJ2-1; 12 bases fit TRBD2. There are 15 residues in the CDR3. Germline CDR1 is SQVTM and CDR2 is ANQGSEA. V shed 0 bases and J 9 bases; nucleotides not matched to a gene: 6.

This clonotype has more than one count but fewer than ten. The chain employs TRBV2 and TRBJ2-2; TRBD1 or TRBD2 may be the D gene (5 bases each). The CDR3 extends over 19 amino acids. The germline V gene has CDR1 SNHLY and CDR2 FYNNEI. Trimming removed 0 bases from V and 0 bases from J, with 17 bases in between. This CDR3 reads CASSEALPGPYSNTGELFF. CDR3 nucleotides: TGTGCCAGCAGTGAAGCGCTTCCGGGGCCTTACTCGAACACCGGGGAGCTGTTTTTT.

Ten or more counts support this clonotype. The rearrangement uses TRBV29-1 and TRBJ2-5; no clear D. Germline loops: CDR1 SQVTM, CDR2 ANQGSEA. This CDR3 has 10 amino acids. V lost 1 base to trimming and J lost 5 bases, with 2 bases between them. CDR3 residues: CSVEGETQYF. CDR3 nucleotide sequence: TGCAGCGTTGAAGGGGAGACCCAGTACTTC.

This clonotype was counted a few times. J is TRBJ1-5 and V is TRBV15; D is possibly TRBD1 (5 bases). Trimming left V 0 bases short and J 4 bases short, with 7 bases between. Germline V gene sequence: CDR1 LNHNV, CDR2 YYDKDF (reference sequence). This CDR3 has 14 residues. CDR3 loop: CATSRDGGNQPQHF. The CDR3 region has the DNA TGTGCCACCAGCAGAGACGGGGGGAATCAGCCCCAGCATTTT.

This clonotype has just a few counts. The chain is built from TRBV12-3 or TRBV12-4 and TRBJ1-1, with 8 positions matching TRBD1. V shed 7 bases and J 4 bases; nucleotides not matched to a gene: 23. This CDR3 has 19 amino acids. DNA of the CDR3: TGTGCCAGCACCCCCCAGGCAGGGGGCAAAGGCAGGATTGTCACTGAAGCTTTCTTT. It translates to CASTPQAGGKGRIVTEAFF.

V gene TRBV5-1 combines with J gene TRBJ2-7; a weak D match, TRBD1 (7 bases). The germline V and J ends were trimmed by 4 bases and 9 bases, with 23 bases remaining between them. The CDR3 is made up of 15 amino acids. Germline V lookup: CDR1 SGHRS, CDR2 YFSETQ. CDR3 residues: CASSLSGGTGNGQYF. The CDR3, as DNA: TGCGCCAGCAGCCTATCAGGGGGGACGGGTAACGGGCAGTACTTC.

This clonotype was seen many times. The chain links TRBV6-6 to TRBJ1-1, with D perhaps matching TRBD1 (6 bases). CDR1 and CDR2 (germline): MNHNY, SVGAGI (reference sequence). The CDR3 has 14 amino acids. Trimming took 7 bases from V and 5 from J, leaving 17 bases between them. CDR3 DNA: TGTGCCAGCAATAATTTGGGACAACTGACTGAAGCTTTCTTT. Its protein is CASNNLGQLTEAFF.

The V gene is TRBV19, the J gene TRBJ2-7; TRBD2 agrees at 8 bases. The CDR3 extends over 11 amino acids. CDR1 LNHDA and CDR2 SQIVND come from the germline V gene (reference sequence). J lost 4 bases, V lost 10 bases, and 3 bases had no gene match. This chain's CDR3 is CATRGGYEQYF. Here the CDR3 DNA reads TGTGCCACCCGGGGGGGTTACGAGCAGTACTTC.

V usage is TRBV5-1 and J usage is TRBJ1-1; D unresolved. CDR1 is SGHRS, CDR2 YFSETQ, per germline. This CDR3 comprises 14 residues. V lost 0 bases and J 3 bases, leaving 9 bases between the germline ends. This chain's CDR3 is CASSLGQVDTEAFF. For the CDR3, the DNA is TGCGCCAGCAGCTTGGGTCAGGTAGACACTGAAGCTTTCTTT. The full variable domain, in which reference TRBV5-1 and TRBJ1-1 provide the parts outside the CDR3, is KAGVTQTPRYLIKTRGQQVTLSCSPISGHRSVSWYQQTPGQGLQFLFEYFSETQRNKGNFPGRFSGRQFSNSRSEMNVSTLELGDSALYLCASSLGQVDTEAFFGQGTRLTVV.

The sample holds a few counts of this clonotype. V and J are TRBV5-1 and TRBJ1-1; possibly TRBD1 for D (6 bases). Germline lookup yields CDR1 SGHRS and CDR2 YFSETQ. The V gene lost 0 bases and the J gene lost 4 bases, with 10 bases spanning the gap. The CDR3 extends over 14 amino acids. CDR3 residues: CASSLDRAGTEAFF. The CDR3 region has the DNA TGCGCCAGCAGCTTGGACAGGGCGGGCACTGAAGCTTTCTTT.